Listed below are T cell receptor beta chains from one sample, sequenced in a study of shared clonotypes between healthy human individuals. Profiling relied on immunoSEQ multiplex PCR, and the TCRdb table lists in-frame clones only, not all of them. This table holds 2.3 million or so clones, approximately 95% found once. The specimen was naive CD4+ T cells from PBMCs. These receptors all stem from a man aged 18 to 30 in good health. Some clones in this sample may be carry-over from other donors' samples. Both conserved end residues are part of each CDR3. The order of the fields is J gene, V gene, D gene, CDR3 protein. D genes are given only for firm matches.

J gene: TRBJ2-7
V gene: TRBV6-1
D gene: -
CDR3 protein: CASSDEPGTYEQYF

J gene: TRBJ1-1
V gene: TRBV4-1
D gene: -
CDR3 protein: CASSQGVLAFF

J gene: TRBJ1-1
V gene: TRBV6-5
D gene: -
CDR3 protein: CASSYQRGGSATEAFF

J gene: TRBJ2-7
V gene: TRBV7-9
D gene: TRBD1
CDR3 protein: CASSLERGHYEQYF

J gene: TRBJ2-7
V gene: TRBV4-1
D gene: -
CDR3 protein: CASSQDLGATYEQYF

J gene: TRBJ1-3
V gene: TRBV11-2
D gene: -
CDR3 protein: CASSLGAAYVSGNTIYF

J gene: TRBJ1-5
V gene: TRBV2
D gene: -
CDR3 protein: CASSELGRVNQPQHF

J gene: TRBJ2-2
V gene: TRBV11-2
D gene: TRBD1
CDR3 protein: CASSRTGGPTTGELFF

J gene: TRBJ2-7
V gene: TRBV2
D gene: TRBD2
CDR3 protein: CASSLPPGLAYEQYF

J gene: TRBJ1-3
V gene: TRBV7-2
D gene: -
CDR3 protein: CASSLAWGDTGNTIYF

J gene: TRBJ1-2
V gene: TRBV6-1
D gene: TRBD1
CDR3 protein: CASSAGQGAYGYTF

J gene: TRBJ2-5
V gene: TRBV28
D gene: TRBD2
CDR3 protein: CASSLWAGGQETQYF

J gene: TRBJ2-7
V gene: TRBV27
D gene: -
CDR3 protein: CASSFGGLGRYEQYF

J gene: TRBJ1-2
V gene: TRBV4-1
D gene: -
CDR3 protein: CASSQVGTRGYTF

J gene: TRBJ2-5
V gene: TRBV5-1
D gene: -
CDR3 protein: CASSLGQVHGETQYF

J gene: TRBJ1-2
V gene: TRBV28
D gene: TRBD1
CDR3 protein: CASSLAGQGANYGYTF

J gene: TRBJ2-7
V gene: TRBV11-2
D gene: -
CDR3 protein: CASSSHYGAVGEQYF

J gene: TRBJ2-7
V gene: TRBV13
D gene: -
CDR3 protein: CASSRKLQPFGEQYF

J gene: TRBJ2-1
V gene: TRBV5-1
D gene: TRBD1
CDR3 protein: CASSVGTGTSSGNEQFF

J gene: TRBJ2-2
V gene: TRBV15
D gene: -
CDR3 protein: CAASGRGGTGELFF

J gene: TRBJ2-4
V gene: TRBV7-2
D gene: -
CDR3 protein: CASSLNPTIAKNIQYF

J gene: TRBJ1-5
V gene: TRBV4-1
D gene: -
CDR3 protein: CASSQGEGDQPQHF

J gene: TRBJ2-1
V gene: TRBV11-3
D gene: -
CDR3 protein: CASSLGNEQFF

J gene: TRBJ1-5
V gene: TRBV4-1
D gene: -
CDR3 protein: CASSQHNQPQHF

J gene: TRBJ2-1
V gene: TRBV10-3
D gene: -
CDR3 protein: CAISESRGEQFF

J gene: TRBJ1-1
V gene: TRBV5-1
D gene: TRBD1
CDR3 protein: CASSFGRSPHRGFGTEAFF

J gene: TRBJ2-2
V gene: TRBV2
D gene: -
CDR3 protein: CASTPGLAAGELFF

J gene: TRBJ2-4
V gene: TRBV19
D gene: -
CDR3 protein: CASSIRGPGAKNIQYF

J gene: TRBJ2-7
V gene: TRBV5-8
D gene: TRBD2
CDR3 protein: CASRVAGRSYEQYF

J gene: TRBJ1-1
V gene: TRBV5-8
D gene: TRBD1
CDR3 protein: CASSLRGTGGLSEAFF

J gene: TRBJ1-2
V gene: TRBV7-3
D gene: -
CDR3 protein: CASSLTSQGSYGYTF

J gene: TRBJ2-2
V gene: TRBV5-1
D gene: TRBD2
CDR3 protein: CASSSSGSGTGELFF

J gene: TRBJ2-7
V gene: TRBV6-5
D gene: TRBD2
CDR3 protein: CASTETSPLAGDTYF

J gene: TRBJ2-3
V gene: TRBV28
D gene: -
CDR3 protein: CASSQGQLRGDTQYF

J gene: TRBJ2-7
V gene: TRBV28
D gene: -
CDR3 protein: CASSLQGTQYEQYF

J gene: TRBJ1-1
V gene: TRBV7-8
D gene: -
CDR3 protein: CASSLADGTEAFF

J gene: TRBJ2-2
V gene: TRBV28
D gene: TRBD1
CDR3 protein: CASTSRTGSHTGELFF

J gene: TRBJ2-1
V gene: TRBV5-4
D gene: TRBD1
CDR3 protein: CASTTDRAGEQFF

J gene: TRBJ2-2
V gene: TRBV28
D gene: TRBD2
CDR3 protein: CASSLFSGGTGELFF

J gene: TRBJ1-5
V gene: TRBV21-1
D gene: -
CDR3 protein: CAILKGQGAHQPQHF

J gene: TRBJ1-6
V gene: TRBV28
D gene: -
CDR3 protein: CASSLTQGSGSPLHF

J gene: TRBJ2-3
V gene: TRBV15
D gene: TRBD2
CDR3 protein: CATSRDAGDGRTAVDTQYF

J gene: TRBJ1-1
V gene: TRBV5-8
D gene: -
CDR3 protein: CASSFGSGRPSAVAAFF

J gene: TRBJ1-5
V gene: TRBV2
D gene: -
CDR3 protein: CASSVNLNQPQHF

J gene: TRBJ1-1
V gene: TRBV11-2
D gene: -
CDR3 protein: CASSLDRAMGRGEAFF

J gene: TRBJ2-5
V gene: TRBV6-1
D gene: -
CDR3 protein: CASSEVAGTQYF

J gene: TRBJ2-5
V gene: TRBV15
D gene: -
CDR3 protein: CATSRGASAKQETQYF

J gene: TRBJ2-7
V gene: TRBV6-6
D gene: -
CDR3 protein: CASSYGRDYEQYF

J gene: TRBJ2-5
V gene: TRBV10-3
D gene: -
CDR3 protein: CAISGGSSKETQYF

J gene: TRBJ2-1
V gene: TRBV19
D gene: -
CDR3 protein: CASSISTSRRYNEQFF

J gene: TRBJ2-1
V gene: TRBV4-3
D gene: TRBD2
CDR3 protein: CASSQEGTSGRGYNEQFF

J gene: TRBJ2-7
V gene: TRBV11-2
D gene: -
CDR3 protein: CASSFQGIAYEQYF

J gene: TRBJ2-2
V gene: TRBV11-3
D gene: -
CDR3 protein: CASSRGPNTGELFF

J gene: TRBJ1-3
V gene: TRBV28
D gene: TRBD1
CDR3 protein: CASSLPQGAGNTIYF

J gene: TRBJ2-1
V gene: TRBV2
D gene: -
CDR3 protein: CASSQAFGGRIYNEQFF

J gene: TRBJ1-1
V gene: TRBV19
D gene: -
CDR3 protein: CASSIPRGAGTSTEAFF

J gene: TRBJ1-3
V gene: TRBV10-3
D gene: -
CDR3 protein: CAISESKGPGNTIYF

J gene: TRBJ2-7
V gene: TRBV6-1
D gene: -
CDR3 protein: CASRGRSYEQYF